Presented here are 10 T cell receptor beta chains from one specimen sequenced in a study of T cells in Graves' hyperthyroidism and ophthalmopathy. Using RNA transcripts as the source, TCR beta CDR3 regions were amplified. The TCR CDR3 first-round RT-PCR relied on the HTBI primer set. TCRdb re-called the multiplex PCR reads through MiXCR, storing one row per CDR3 protein. The data hold 650,000 to 750,000 distinct CDR3 sequences, with 12% to 15% observed a single time. Sequenced: blood. All receptors derive from a woman aged 18 to 35 with Graves' hyperthyroidism.

In its sample, this clonotype was seen a few times. The genes are TRBV27 and TRBJ1-2; the D is unclear. The CDR3 length is 15 residues. Trimming removed 7 bases at V and 3 bases at J, with 18 bases between. The germline CDR1 and CDR2 sequences are MNHEY and SMNVEV (reference sequence). The CDR3 sequence: CASKIMSGPYYGYTF. The CDR3 DNA sequence: TGTGCCAGCAAGATAATGTCCGGGCCTTACTATGGCTACACCTTC.

This clonotype was seen ten or more times. The chain recombines TRBV12-3 or TRBV12-4 with TRBJ2-6, with no clear D. The germline V and J ends were trimmed by 2 bases and 0 bases, with 8 bases remaining between them. This CDR3 comprises 16 residues. The CDR3 spells CASSLRQLSGANVLTF. The DNA of the CDR3 is TGTGCCAGCAGTTTAAGGCAGCTCTCTGGGGCCAACGTCCTGACTTTC.

The table lists this clonotype with many counts. This chain connects TRBV7-6 to TRBJ2-7; a weak D match, TRBD2 (5 bases). The CDR3 is made up of 14 amino acids. Germline lookup yields CDR1 SGHVS and CDR2 FNYEAQ. V lost 1 base and J lost 6, with 13 bases in between. The CDR3 protein is CASSLGSEFGEQYF. The DNA for the CDR3 is TGTGCCAGCAGCTTAGGTAGCGAGTTCGGCGAGCAGTACTTC.

The J gene is TRBJ2-1, the V gene TRBV14; the D call may be TRBD1 or TRBD2 (5 bases each). The CDR3 is 14 amino acids. Germline assignment: CDR1 SGHDN and CDR2 FVKESK. Trimming removed 4 bases from V and 6 bases from J, with 13 bases in between. The CDR3 DNA reads as TGTGCCAGCAGCCCAGGGACCGTGGCCAATGAGCAGTTCTTC. Translated, it gives CASSPGTVANEQFF.

This clonotype was seen only a few times. This chain joins TRBV12-3 or TRBV12-4 and TRBJ1-2; D is undetermined. The CDR3 consists of 11 residues. Trimming took 6 bases from V and 9 from J, leaving 11 bases between them. CDR3 amino acids: CASSLGGSYTF. The CDR3 DNA sequence: TGTGCCAGCAGCCTGGGCGGGAGCTACACCTTC.

This clonotype was found many times. V is TRBV10-3 and J is TRBJ2-7; D might be TRBD1 (5 bases). The length of the CDR3 is 12 residues. V was pared by 8 bases and J by 1 base, with 9 bases between. Germline V CDR1 and CDR2: ENHRY, SYGVKD. The CDR3 loop is CAIGAGSYEQYF. In DNA, the CDR3 is TGTGCCATCGGAGCAGGGTCCTACGAGCAGTACTTC.

This clonotype was seen many times. V usage is TRBV28 and J usage is TRBJ2-3; 7 bases align to TRBD2. Unmatched junction bases numbered 14, after V lost 4 bases and J lost 10 bases. Germline CDR1 is MDHEN and CDR2 is SYDVKM. CDR3 length: 15 residues. DNA for the CDR3: TGTGCCAGCAGTTCCCGGGACTACTCCGGGGCAGCGCAGTATTTT. It translates to CASSSRDYSGAAQYF.

This clonotype was seen only a few times. V is TRBV4-3 and J is TRBJ2-4, with D uncertain. This CDR3 contains 14 residues. Germline V CDR1 and CDR2: LGHNA, YSLEER. Between the trimmed V and J ends, which lost 0 bases and 6 bases, there was a span of 9 bases. CDR3 DNA: TGCGCCAGCAGCCAAGATGCGAAGGGAAACATTCAGTACTTC. Translated, it gives CASSQDAKGNIQYF.

At least ten counts were recorded for this clonotype. This chain uses TRBV20-1 with TRBJ2-5; TRBD2 matches 10 bases. The length of the CDR3 is 15 residues. Trimming cost V 4 bases and J 5 bases; bases outside gene matches: 10. Germline CDR1 reads DFQATT; CDR2 reads SNEGSKA (reference sequence). The CDR3 DNA reads TGCAGTGCTAAGGGGCTAGCGGGAGTTGGTGAGACCCAGTACTTC. The encoded protein is CSAKGLAGVGETQYF.

This clonotype was picked up many times. The CDR3 coding sequence is TGCAGTGCTACGGGACGAGGGGAGACCCAGTACTTC. The encoded protein is CSATGRGETQYF. The J gene is TRBJ2-5, the V gene TRBV20-1; the D call may be TRBD1 or TRBD2 (5 bases each). Per the germline V gene, CDR1 is DFQATT and CDR2 is SNEGSKA (reference sequence). The CDR3 extends over 12 amino acids. V was clipped by 4 bases and J by 5 bases, with 11 bases between them.